This TCR beta chain was observed in a study of T cell repertoires in cytomegalovirus infection. Comment on this clonotype: What it binds is unknown.

CDR1 is MNHNY, CDR2 SVGAGI, per germline (reference sequence). This CDR3 is built from 14 residues. Trimming left V 2 bases short and J 8 bases short, with 15 bases between. One entry per CDR3 protein, called by TCRdb with MiXCR from the reads. The profile shows fewer than 400,000 distinct CDR3 sequences, about a sixth of them singletons. Findings and limits, study-wide: Cumulative public TCR beta family frequency identified CMV carriers with the relevant HLA.

This clonotype was obtained from a human donor in good health (CMV status not recorded). Some clones in this sample may be carry-over from other donors' samples. Sequences were obtained from PBMCs. The rearrangement uses TRBV6-6 and TRBJ1-1; D is undetermined. CDR3 amino acids: CASSYTLRAQEAFF. CDR3 sequence (DNA): TGTGCCAGCAGTTACACCCTAAGGGCTCAGGAAGCTTTCTTT.